These 14 T cell receptor beta chains were sequenced from one sample in a study of T cell responses to AZD1222 COVID-19 vaccine. Libraries were prepared by immunoSEQ multiplex PCR; TCRdb keeps only in-frame clonotypes and omits some of them. This table holds roughly 160,000 clones, roughly 92% found once. The sample here was peripheral blood, taken on day 0 of AZD1222 vaccination. These receptors were taken from an adult in good health.

The chain employs TRBV29-1 and TRBJ2-1, with 9 bases fitting TRBD1. Germline V gene sequence: CDR1 SQVTM, CDR2 ANQGSEA. The V gene end was trimmed by 7 bases and the J gene end by 9 bases; junction bases not matched to a gene: 10. The CDR3 covers 13 residues. The CDR3 protein is CSASGTGLGEQFF. The CDR3, as DNA: TGCAGCGCATCCGGGACAGGGTTAGGTGAGCAGTTCTTC.

The V and J genes are TRBV6-1 and TRBJ2-1; D is uncertain. Germline CDR1 and CDR2: MNHNS and SASEGT. The CDR3 consists of 15 residues. V was pared by 3 bases and J by 3 bases, with 12 bases between. The CDR3 loop is CASSDLASVYNEQFF. CDR3 DNA: TGTGCCAGCAGTGATTTAGCATCCGTCTACAATGAGCAGTTCTTC.

The J gene is TRBJ1-4, the V gene TRBV11-2; TRBD1 is a possible D gene (6 bases). V was clipped by 1 base and J by 5 bases, with 11 bases between them. Germline assignment: CDR1 SGHAT and CDR2 FQNNGV. The CDR3 length is 15 residues. CDR3 amino acids: CASSLARGWNEKLFF. The CDR3 nucleotides are TGTGCCAGCAGCTTAGCCAGGGGTTGGAATGAAAAACTGTTTTTT.

V gene TRBV2 combines with J gene TRBJ2-5; 8 nucleotides align to TRBD1. The V segment lost 4 bases and the J segment 1 base; nucleotides outside the gene matches: 2. The CDR3 has 14 amino acids. Germline V gene data show CDR1 as SNHLY and CDR2 as FYNNEI. DNA for the CDR3: TGTGCCAGCAGTGCTGACAGGGGCCAAGAGACCCAGTACTTC. This encodes CASSADRGQETQYF.

In this sample, this clone turned up once. The V gene is TRBV2, the J gene TRBJ1-3, with D unclear. There are 13 residues in the CDR3. Germline-derived CDR1 and CDR2 are SNHLY and FYNNEI. V lost 3 bases to trimming and J lost 15 bases, with 18 bases between them. CDR3 in amino acids: CASSEDPGRPRYF. The CDR3, as DNA: TGTGCCAGCAGTGAGGATCCGGGCCGGCCTCGATATTTT.

A single count supports this clone. The chain uses TRBV7-2 and TRBJ1-2; the D is unclear. Trimming removed 1 base from V and 5 bases from J, with 14 bases in between. CDR1 is SGHTA and CDR2 is FQGNSA in the germline V gene. This CDR3 region has 15 residues. CDR3 in amino acids: CASSLGPSRVYGYTF. As DNA, the CDR3 is TGTGCCAGCAGCTTAGGCCCCAGTAGGGTGTATGGCTACACCTTC.

The gene calls are TRBV7-3 and TRBJ2-1; D is perhaps TRBD2 (7 bases). The CDR3 runs to 15 residues. Germline V CDR1 and CDR2: SGHTA, FQGTGA. Trimming removed 1 base from V and 3 bases from J, with 10 bases in between. CDR3 loop: CASSLNGGRYNEQFF. The CDR3 DNA reads TGTGCCAGCAGCTTAAACGGGGGGCGCTACAATGAGCAGTTCTTC.

About this clone: Other nucleotide sequences from this sample produce the same CDR3. In DNA form, the CDR3 reads TGTGCCAGCAGTAGGACACCAACTAATGAAAAACTGTTTTTT. The encoded protein is CASSRTPTNEKLFF. The chain couples TRBV6-5 to TRBJ1-4; a weak D match, TRBD1 (5 bases). V gave up 5 bases and J gave up 0 bases, with 7 bases separating them. The CDR3 has 14 residues. Germline V gene lookup returns CDR1 MNHEY and CDR2 SVGAGI.

This chain joins TRBV27 and TRBJ1-6; D remains unclear. Germline CDR1 and CDR2: MNHEY and SMNVEV (reference sequence). CDR3 size: 16 residues. The V gene lost 5 bases and the J gene lost 6 bases, with 17 bases spanning the gap. The CDR3 region has the DNA TGTGCCAGCAGTCTTAAGGCGGGTAGTTTTAATTCACCCCTCCACTTT. Protein sequence: CASSLKAGSFNSPLHF.

V usage is TRBV5-1 and J usage is TRBJ2-3; 11 nucleotides line up with TRBD1. Germline CDR1 and CDR2: SGHRS and YFSETQ. The CDR3 spans 16 residues. The ends lost 3 bases at V and 3 bases at J; junction bases unmatched: 6. This CDR3 reads CASSWQGQGGTDTQYF. In DNA, the CDR3 is TGCGCCAGCAGCTGGCAGGGACAGGGGGGAACAGATACGCAGTATTTT.

This chain connects TRBV7-2 to TRBJ2-6, with a tentative D call TRBD1 (5 bases). This CDR3 region has 19 residues. The V gene's germline CDR1 is SGHTA and CDR2 FQGNSA. The germline V and J ends were trimmed by 5 bases and 1 base, with 21 bases remaining between them. CDR3 in DNA: TGTGCCAGCAGCCCTAGTGGCAGGGTAATTTTTTCTGGGGCCAACGTCCTGACTTTC. Translated, it gives CASSPSGRVIFSGANVLTF.

The CDR3 is CASSPQLGDTQYF. CDR3 sequence (DNA): TGTGCCAGCTCACCCCAGCTGGGAGATACGCAGTATTTT. J is TRBJ2-3 and V is TRBV18; D uncertain. This CDR3 region has 13 residues. CDR1 KGHSH and CDR2 LQKENI come from the germline V gene. Trimming took 3 bases from V and 5 from J, leaving 9 bases between them.

The chain is built from TRBV3-1 (or the pseudogene TRBV3-2) and TRBJ1-4; TRBD1 aligns across 9 bases. V shed 1 base and J 8 bases; nucleotides not matched to a gene: 17. Germline CDR1 is LGHDT and CDR2 is YNNKEL (reference sequence). This CDR3 has 19 residues. The DNA of the CDR3 is TGTGCCAGCAGCCAAGTAATTCGCCCGGCTGGGACAGGGTGGGAAAAACTGTTTTTT. It is translated as CASSQVIRPAGTGWEKLFF.

This chain links TRBV19 with TRBJ2-5; D call uncertain. This CDR3 spans 13 amino acids. V lost 4 bases to trimming and J lost 3 bases, with 9 bases between them. The germline gives CDR1 LNHDA, CDR2 SQIVND (reference sequence). The chain's CDR3 is CASSTRWEETQYF. CDR3 DNA sequence: TGTGCCAGTAGTACCCGGTGGGAAGAGACCCAGTACTTC.